These 16 T cell receptor beta chains originate from one sample sequenced in a study of blood T cell repertoires in COVID-19. Assay: immunoSEQ multiplex PCR; the TCRdb copy retains only in-frame clones and omits some. The profile shows more than 250,000 clones, roughly 84% of them singletons. Sequenced sample: peripheral blood. Source of these receptors: a middle-aged man with active or convalescent COVID-19.

This sequence joins TRBV10-3 and TRBJ1-3; tentative D call: TRBD1 (6 bases). The ends were cut back, 11 bases at V and 0 bases at J, with 14 bases in the middle. Germline assignment: CDR1 ENHRY and CDR2 SYGVKD. This CDR3 has 14 amino acids. This CDR3 is CASAGTSSGNTIYF. The CDR3 nucleotides read TGTGCCTCCGCCGGGACAAGCTCTGGAAACACCATATATTTT.

The chain uses TRBV5-1 and TRBJ1-4, with TRBD1 identical over 9 bases. V was clipped by 4 bases and J by 5 bases; unmatched bases: 6. The CDR3 is 15 residues long. CDR1 is SGHRS, CDR2 YFSETQ, per germline. The chain's CDR3 is CASSLDRGRNEKLFF. For the CDR3, the DNA is TGCGCCAGCAGCCTAGACAGGGGGAGGAATGAAAAACTGTTTTTT.

The chain carries TRBV27 and TRBJ1-6; D might be TRBD1 (6 bases). Trimming removed 5 bases at V and 9 bases at J, with 17 bases between. This CDR3 has 15 amino acids. Per germline, CDR1 MNHEY and CDR2 SMNVEV (reference sequence). The CDR3: CASSANRELGSPLHF. The CDR3, as DNA: TGTGCCAGCAGTGCGAACAGGGAATTGGGTTCACCCCTCCACTTT.

J is TRBJ1-1 and V is TRBV5-1; D gene uncertain. This CDR3 is 13 amino acids long. Germline V gene sequence: CDR1 SGHRS, CDR2 YFSETQ. Trimming left V 4 bases short and J 3 bases short, with 10 bases between. The CDR3 bases are TGCGCCAGCAGCGCCGTCCTACACACTGAAGCTTTCTTT. This encodes CASSAVLHTEAFF.

The chain couples TRBV9 to TRBJ2-5; 8 nucleotides match TRBD2. This CDR3 region has 15 residues. V gave up 4 bases and J gave up 5 bases; unmatched junction bases: 10. The germline V gene has CDR1 SGDLS and CDR2 YYNGEE. The CDR3 is CASSPTSGDWETQYF. Here the CDR3 DNA reads TGTGCCAGCAGCCCTACTAGCGGAGATTGGGAGACCCAGTACTTC.

The chain employs TRBV28 and TRBJ1-2; 9 nucleotides align to TRBD1. The CDR3 extends over 13 amino acids. Unmatched junction bases numbered 4, after V lost 3 bases and J lost 8 bases. CDR1 MDHEN and CDR2 SYDVKM come from the germline V gene. CDR3: CASSFQGQGGYTF. Here the CDR3 DNA reads TGTGCCAGCAGTTTCCAGGGACAGGGAGGCTACACCTTC.

The genes are TRBV29-1 and TRBJ1-1; D unresolved. Germline loops: CDR1 SQVTM, CDR2 ANQGSEA. V dropped 7 bases and J dropped 8 bases, with 23 bases sitting between them. The CDR3 extends over 14 amino acids. The CDR3: CSASGRSPIREAFF. DNA for the CDR3: TGCAGCGCCTCGGGTCGATCACCTATACGGGAAGCTTTCTTT.

The rearrangement uses TRBV30 and TRBJ2-1, with a tentative D call TRBD1 (6 bases). From germline, CDR1 is GTSNPN and CDR2 SVGIG (reference sequence). Trimming took off 2 bases at V and 5 bases at J, with 7 bases between the two ends. There are 12 residues in the CDR3. The CDR3 here is CAWSHRDNEQFF. CDR3 bases: TGTGCCTGGAGTCACAGGGACAATGAGCAGTTCTTC.

This clone was recorded once. The chain recombines TRBV6-5 with TRBJ2-7; 8 nucleotides line up with TRBD1. This CDR3 is built from 15 residues. Trimming took 6 bases from V and 4 from J; bases not matched to a gene: 11. Germline CDR1 MNHEY, CDR2 SVGAGI. CDR3 nucleotide sequence: TGTGCCAGCAGCGCGGGACAGGCGCTCCTATACGAGCAGTACTTC. This encodes CASSAGQALLYEQYF.

The rearrangement links TRBV2 to TRBJ2-7; maybe TRBD1 (5 bases). Trimming cost V 6 bases and J 6 bases, with 9 bases left between them. CDR1 and CDR2 from the germline V gene are SNHLY and FYNNEI. The CDR3 sequence is 11 residues long. CDR3 bases: TGTGCCAGCAGGGACACCGCCGAGCAGTACTTC. Encoded protein: CASRDTAEQYF.

J is TRBJ1-2 and V is TRBV6-2 or TRBV6-3, with a tentative D call TRBD1 (5 bases). Germline V gene data show CDR1 as MNHEY and CDR2 as SVGEGT. V was trimmed by 5 bases and J by 2 bases, leaving 9 bases between them. This CDR3 has 13 residues. CDR3: CASSPDRNYGYTF. The CDR3 bases are TGTGCCAGCAGTCCAGACAGAAACTATGGCTACACCTTC.

In the case of this clone: The same CDR3 is also encoded by other DNA sequences in this sample. The V and J genes are TRBV9 and TRBJ1-4; TRBD1 agrees at 7 bases. This CDR3 has 16 amino acids. Trimming at V came to 5 bases and at J to 4 bases, leaving 11 bases not matched to a gene. Germline loops: CDR1 SGDLS, CDR2 YYNGEE. Here the CDR3 reads CASSPGPQGSNEKLFF. The CDR3 DNA reads as TGTGCCAGCAGTCCGGGCCCACAGGGGAGTAATGAAAAACTGTTTTTT.

CDR3 loop: CASRPSASTGELFF. In DNA, the CDR3 is TGTGCCAGCAGGCCTAGCGCGAGCACCGGGGAGCTGTTTTTT. The chain couples TRBV6-6 to TRBJ2-2; TRBD2 is a possible D gene (6 bases). The V end was cut by 6 bases, the J end by 4 bases, with 12 bases between. The CDR3 is 14 amino acids. Germline-derived CDR1 and CDR2 are MNHNY and SVGAGI (reference sequence).

As DNA, the CDR3 is TGTGCCAGCAGCTTAAGTAGAAATCAGCCCCAGCATTTT. Protein: CASSLSRNQPQHF. V gene TRBV7-3 combines with J gene TRBJ1-5; D is ambiguous. Trimming cost V 1 base and J 4 bases, with 5 bases left between them. Germline loops: CDR1 SGHTA, CDR2 FQGTGA. CDR3 length: 13 amino acids. Drawing the rest from reference TRBV7-3 and TRBJ1-5, the complete variable domain is GAGVSQTPSNKVTEKGKYVELRCDPISGHTALYWYRQSLGQGPEFLIYFQGTGAADDSGLPNDRFFAVRPEGSVSTLKIQRTERGDSAVYLCASSLSRNQPQHFGDGTRLSIL.

V gene TRBV18 combines with J gene TRBJ2-1; D unresolved. V lost 0 bases to trimming and J lost 3 bases, with 6 bases between them. The germline CDR1 and CDR2 sequences are KGHSH and LQKENI. The CDR3 is 14 amino acids. Here the CDR3 reads CASSPPLGYNEQFF. The DNA of the CDR3 is TGTGCCAGCTCACCACCGCTCGGCTACAATGAGCAGTTCTTC.

The rearrangement uses TRBV19 and TRBJ2-7, with D possibly matching TRBD2 (6 bases). The germline V gene has CDR1 LNHDA and CDR2 SQIVND (reference sequence). The CDR3 contains 13 residues. V lost 5 bases and J lost 7, with 15 bases in between. CDR3 DNA sequence: TGTGCCAGTAGTCAAAGGAGGGATCGGGAGCAGTACTTC. Protein product: CASSQRRDREQYF.